This T cell receptor beta chain stems from a study of blood T cell repertoires in COVID-19. Clones were read by immunoSEQ multiplex PCR, and TCRdb kept only the in-frame ones, dropping some. The sample gives some 200,000 clones, around nine tenths of which show up once; around 12% is in the top ten. The CDR3 runs 17 residues. The ends lost 3 bases at V and 4 bases at J; junction bases unmatched: 12. The V gene's germline CDR1 is MGHDK and CDR2 SYGVNS. The sequencing input was peripheral blood. This rearrangement joins TRBV25-1 to TRBJ2-1, with 7 bases lining up with TRBD2. This clonotype was sampled from a woman in her 70s with COVID-19, enrolled during active disease. CDR3 residues: CASSDPKSGNPYNEQFF. DNA for the CDR3: TGTGCCAGCAGTGACCCGAAGAGCGGGAACCCTTACAATGAGCAGTTCTTC.